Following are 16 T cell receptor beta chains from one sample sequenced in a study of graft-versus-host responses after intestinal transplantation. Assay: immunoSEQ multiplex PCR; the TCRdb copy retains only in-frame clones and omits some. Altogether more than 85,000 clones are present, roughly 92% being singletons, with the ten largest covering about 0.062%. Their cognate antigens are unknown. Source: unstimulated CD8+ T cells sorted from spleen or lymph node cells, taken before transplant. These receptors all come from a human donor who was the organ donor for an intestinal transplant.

The CDR3 spells CAISESLSLYGYTF. The CDR3 nucleotides read TGTGCCATCAGTGAGTCGCTATCACTGTATGGCTACACCTTC. The chain links TRBV10-3 to TRBJ1-2; no firm D call. CDR1 ENHRY and CDR2 SYGVKD come from the germline V gene. Trimming cost V 0 bases and J 5 bases, with 10 bases left between them. The CDR3 consists of 14 residues.

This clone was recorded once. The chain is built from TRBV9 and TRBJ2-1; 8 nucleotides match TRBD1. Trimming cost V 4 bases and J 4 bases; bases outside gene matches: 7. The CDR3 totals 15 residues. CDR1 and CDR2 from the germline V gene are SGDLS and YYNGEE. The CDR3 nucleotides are TGTGCCAGCAGCACCGGGACAGGACCATACAATGAGCAGTTCTTC. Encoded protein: CASSTGTGPYNEQFF.

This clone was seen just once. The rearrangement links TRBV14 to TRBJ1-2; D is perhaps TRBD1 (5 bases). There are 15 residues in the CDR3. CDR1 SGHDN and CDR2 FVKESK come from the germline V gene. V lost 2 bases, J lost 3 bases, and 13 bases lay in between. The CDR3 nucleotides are TGTGCCAGCAGCCAATCATCAGGAGGGGACTATGGCTACACCTTC. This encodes CASSQSSGGDYGYTF.

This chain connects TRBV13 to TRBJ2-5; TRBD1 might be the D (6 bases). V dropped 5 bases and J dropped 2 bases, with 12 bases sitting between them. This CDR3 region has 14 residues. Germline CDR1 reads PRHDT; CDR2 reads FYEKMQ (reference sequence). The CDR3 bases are TGTGCCAGCAGCCCCACCAGGGGACAAGAGACCCAGTACTTC. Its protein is CASSPTRGQETQYF.

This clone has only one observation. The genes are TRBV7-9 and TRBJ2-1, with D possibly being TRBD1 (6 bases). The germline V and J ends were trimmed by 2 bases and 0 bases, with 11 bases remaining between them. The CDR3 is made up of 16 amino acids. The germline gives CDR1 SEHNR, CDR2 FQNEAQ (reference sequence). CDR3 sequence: CASSLNEGHSYNEQFF. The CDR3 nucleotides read TGTGCCAGCAGCTTAAATGAGGGACACTCCTACAATGAGCAGTTCTTC.

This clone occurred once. The CDR3 spells CASSYHMEGEQFF. DNA of the CDR3: TGTGCCAGCAGTTACCATATGGAGGGTGAGCAGTTCTTC. The chain couples TRBV6-5 to TRBJ2-1; possibly TRBD2 for D (6 bases). This CDR3 contains 13 residues. Germline V gene lookup returns CDR1 MNHEY and CDR2 SVGAGI. V was shortened by 2 bases and J by 9 bases, with 11 bases between the two germline ends.

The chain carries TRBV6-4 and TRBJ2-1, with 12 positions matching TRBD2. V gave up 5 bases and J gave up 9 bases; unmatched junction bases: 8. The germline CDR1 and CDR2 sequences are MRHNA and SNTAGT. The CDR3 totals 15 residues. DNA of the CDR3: TGTGCCAGCAGTTCGCTAGCGGGGGGGACAGGTGAGCAGTTCTTC. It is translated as CASSSLAGGTGEQFF.

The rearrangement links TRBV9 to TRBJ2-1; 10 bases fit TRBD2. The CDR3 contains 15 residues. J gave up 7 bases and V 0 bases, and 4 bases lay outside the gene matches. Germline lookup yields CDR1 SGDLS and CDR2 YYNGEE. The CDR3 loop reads CASSVGGLAWNEQFF. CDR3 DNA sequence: TGTGCCAGCAGCGTAGGGGGACTAGCGTGGAATGAGCAGTTCTTC.

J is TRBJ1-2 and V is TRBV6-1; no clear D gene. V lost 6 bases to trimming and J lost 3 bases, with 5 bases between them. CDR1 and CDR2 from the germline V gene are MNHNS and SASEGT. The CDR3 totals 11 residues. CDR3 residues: CASRRDYGYTF. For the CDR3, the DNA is TGTGCCAGCAGGAGAGACTATGGCTACACCTTC.

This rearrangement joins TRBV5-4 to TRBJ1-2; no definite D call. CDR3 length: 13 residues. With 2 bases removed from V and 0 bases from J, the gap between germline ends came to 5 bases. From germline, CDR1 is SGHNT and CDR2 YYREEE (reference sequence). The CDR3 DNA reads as TGTGCCAGCAGCTTTTCCGCTAACTATGGCTACACCTTC. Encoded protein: CASSFSANYGYTF.

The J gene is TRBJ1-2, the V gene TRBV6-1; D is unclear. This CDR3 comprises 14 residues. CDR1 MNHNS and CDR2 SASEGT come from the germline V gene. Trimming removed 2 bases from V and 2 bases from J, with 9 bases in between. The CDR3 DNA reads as TGTGCCAGCAGTGAATCGGCCAGGAACTATGGCTACACCTTC. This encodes CASSESARNYGYTF.

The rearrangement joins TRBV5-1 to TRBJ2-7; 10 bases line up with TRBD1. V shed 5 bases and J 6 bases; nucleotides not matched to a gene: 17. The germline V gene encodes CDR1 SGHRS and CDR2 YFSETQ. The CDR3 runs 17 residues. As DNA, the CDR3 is TGCGCCAGCAGAATAAATCCGGGACAGGGGATCGTCCTCGAGCAGTACTTC. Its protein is CASRINPGQGIVLEQYF.

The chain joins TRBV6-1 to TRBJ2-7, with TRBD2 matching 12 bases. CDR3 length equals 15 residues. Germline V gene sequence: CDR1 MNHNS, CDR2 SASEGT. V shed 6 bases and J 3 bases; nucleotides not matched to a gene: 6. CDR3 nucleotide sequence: TGTGCCAGCAGCCCAACTAGCGGGGGGTACTACGAGCAGTACTTC. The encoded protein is CASSPTSGGYYEQYF.

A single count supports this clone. The CDR3 DNA reads TGTGCCAGCAGTGAGGAGGGACAGCTTGCAACTAATGAAAAACTGTTTTTT. This encodes CASSEEGQLATNEKLFF. The chain links TRBV2 to TRBJ1-4; 7 bases are a match to TRBD1. Germline V gives CDR1 SNHLY, CDR2 FYNNEI. V lost 3 bases and J lost 0; bases outside the gene matches: 7. This CDR3 comprises 17 residues.

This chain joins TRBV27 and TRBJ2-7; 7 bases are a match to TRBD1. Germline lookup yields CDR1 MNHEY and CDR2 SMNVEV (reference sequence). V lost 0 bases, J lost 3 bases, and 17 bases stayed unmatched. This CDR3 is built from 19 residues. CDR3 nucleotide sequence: TGTGCCAGCAGTTTATCACAGAGGGACAGTCTTTTCGCGGTCTACGAGCAGTACTTC. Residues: CASSLSQRDSLFAVYEQYF.

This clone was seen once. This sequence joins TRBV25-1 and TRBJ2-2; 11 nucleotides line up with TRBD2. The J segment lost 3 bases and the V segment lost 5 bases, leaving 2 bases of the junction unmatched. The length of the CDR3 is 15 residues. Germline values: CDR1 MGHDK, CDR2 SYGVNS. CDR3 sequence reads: CASSISGRDTGELFF. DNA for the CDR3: TGTGCCAGCAGTATTAGCGGGAGGGACACCGGGGAGCTGTTTTTT.